The TCR beta chain described here comes from a study of blood T cell repertoires in COVID-19. Study details: Specimens from acute and convalescent COVID-19 originated in the United States, Italy and Spain.

Authors' data handling: It was from reference gene primer amplification that nucleated cell counts were estimated. This table comes from immunoSEQ multiplex PCR, and its TCRdb copy is limited to in-frame clones, with some not included. The V and J calls and clone size were taken over from that table, and D and trimming were inferred from the DNA. Of tens of thousands of clones listed, approximately 87% were seen once; the top ten hold 3.5% to 5%. The material sequenced was peripheral blood. The receptor was isolated from a human donor in a cohort sampled during active COVID-19.

CDR3 sequence: CAWRGITGSGNTIYF. CDR3 DNA: TGTGCCTGGAGGGGCATTACAGGGTCCGGAAACACCATATATTTT. V gene TRBV30 combines with J gene TRBJ1-3, with D possibly being TRBD1 (6 bases). Germline CDR1 and CDR2: GTSNPN and SVGIG (reference sequence). With 3 bases removed from V and 4 bases from J, the gap between germline ends came to 16 bases. The CDR3 contains 15 residues.